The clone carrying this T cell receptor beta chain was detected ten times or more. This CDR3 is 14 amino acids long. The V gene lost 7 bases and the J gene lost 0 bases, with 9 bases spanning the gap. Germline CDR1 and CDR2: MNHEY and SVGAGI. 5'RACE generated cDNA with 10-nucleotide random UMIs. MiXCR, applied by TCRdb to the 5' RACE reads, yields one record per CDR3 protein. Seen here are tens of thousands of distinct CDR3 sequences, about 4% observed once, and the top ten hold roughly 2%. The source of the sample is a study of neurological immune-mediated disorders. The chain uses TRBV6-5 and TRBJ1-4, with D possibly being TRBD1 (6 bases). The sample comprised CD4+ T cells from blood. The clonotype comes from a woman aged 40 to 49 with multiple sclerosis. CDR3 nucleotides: TGTGCCAGCAAGAGGGGGTCAACTAATGAAAAACTGTTTTTT. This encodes CASKRGSTNEKLFF.